Given below is one T cell receptor (beta chain) in context. The TCR-sequenced patients were a few responders to pembrolizumab. These data originate in a study of PD-1 blockade in mismatch repair-deficient tumors. Germline V lookup: CDR1 SGDLS, CDR2 YYNGEE. The CDR3 sequence is 13 residues long. V was shortened by 0 bases and J by 2 bases, with 5 bases between the two germline ends. Here immunoSEQ multiplex PCR was the method, and the copy in TCRdb shows in-frame clones only, minus some. The table records about 68,000 clones, about 72% of them present only once. This TCR was recovered from an adult with mismatch repair-deficient cancer. The specimen comprised peripheral blood, sampled 2 weeks after starting pembrolizumab. The chain links TRBV9 to TRBJ1-2; a weak D match, TRBD1 (5 bases). The CDR3 sequence: CASSVDRNYGYTF. The CDR3 region has the DNA TGTGCCAGCAGCGTAGACAGGAACTATGGCTACACCTTC.